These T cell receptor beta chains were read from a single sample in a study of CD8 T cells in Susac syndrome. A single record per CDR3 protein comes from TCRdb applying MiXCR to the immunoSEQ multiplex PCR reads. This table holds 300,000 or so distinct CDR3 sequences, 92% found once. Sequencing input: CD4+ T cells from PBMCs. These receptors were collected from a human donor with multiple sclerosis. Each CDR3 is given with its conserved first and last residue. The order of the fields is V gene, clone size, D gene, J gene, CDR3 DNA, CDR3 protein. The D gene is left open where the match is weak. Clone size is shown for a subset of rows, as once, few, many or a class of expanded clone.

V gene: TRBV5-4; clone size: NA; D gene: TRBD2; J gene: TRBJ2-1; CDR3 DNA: TGTGCCAGCAGCGCCACTAGCGGGGGGGCCGCCTACAATGAGCAGTTCTTC; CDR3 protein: CASSATSGGAAYNEQFF
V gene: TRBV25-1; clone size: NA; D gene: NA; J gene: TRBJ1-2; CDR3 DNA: TGTGCCAGCAGTGAATCGGGTGACCGCTTAGGCTATGGCTACACCTTC; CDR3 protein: CASSESGDRLGYGYTF
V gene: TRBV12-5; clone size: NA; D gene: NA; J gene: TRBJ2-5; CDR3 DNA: TGTGCTAGTGAAAATGACCCACAAGAGACCCAGTACTTC; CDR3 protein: CASENDPQETQYF
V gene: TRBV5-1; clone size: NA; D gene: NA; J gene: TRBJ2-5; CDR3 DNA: TGCGCCAGCAGCTTGGGGAGTCTGGGGATGGAGACCCAGTACTTC; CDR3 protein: CASSLGSLGMETQYF
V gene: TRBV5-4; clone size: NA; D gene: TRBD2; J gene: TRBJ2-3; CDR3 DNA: TGTGCCAGCTCCCGTGGAGCGGGGGCGGCAGATACGCAGTATTTT; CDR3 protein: CASSRGAGAADTQYF
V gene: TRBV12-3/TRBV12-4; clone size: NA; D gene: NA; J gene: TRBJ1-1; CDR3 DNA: TGTGCCAGCAGTTTAGCGGAGCAGGGGACTGAAGCTTTCTTT; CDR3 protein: CASSLAEQGTEAFF
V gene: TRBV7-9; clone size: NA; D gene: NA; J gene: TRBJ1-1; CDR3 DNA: TGTGCCAGCAGCTTATCGACAAGATGGGGCTCAAACACTGAAGCTTTCTTT; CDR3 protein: CASSLSTRWGSNTEAFF
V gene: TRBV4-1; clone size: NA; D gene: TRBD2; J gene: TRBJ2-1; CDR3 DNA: TGCGCCAGCAGCCCGCCCGGCGGAGTAGCGGGCTTCTCCTACAATGAGCAGTTCTTC; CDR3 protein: CASSPPGGVAGFSYNEQFF
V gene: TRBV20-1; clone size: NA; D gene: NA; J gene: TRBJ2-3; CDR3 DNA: TGCAGTGCCGGGGCGGACTTTACCTCTAGCACAGATACGCAGTATTTT; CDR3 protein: CSAGADFTSSTDTQYF
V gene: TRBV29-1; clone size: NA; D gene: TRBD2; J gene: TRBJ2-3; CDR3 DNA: TGCAGCGTTGCACGTGCTGGCGGGAGTTCAGATACGCAGTATTTT; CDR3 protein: CSVARAGGSSDTQYF
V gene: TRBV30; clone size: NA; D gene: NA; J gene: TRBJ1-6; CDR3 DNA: TGTGCCTGGAGCCCGGTTAGGGATTCACCCCTCCACTTT; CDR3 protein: CAWSPVRDSPLHF
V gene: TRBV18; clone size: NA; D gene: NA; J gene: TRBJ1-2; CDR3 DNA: TGTGCCAGCTCACCGGCGGGAGGGTCTGGCTACACCTTC; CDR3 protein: CASSPAGGSGYTF
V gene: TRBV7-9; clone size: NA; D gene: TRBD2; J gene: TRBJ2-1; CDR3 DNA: TGTGCCAGCAGCCTGCTGGCTAGCGGGACCGGGGGGCAGTTCTTC; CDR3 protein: CASSLLASGTGGQFF
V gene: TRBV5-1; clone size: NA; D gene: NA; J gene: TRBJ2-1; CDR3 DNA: TGCGCCAGCAGCTTGGGGGACTCCTACAATGAGCAGTTCTTC; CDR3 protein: CASSLGDSYNEQFF
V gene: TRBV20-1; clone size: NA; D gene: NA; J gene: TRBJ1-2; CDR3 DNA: TGCAGTGCTAGAGGGGAGCGTGGCTACACCTTC; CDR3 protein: CSARGERGYTF
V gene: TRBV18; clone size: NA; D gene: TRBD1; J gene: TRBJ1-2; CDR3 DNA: TGTGCCAGCTCCCCTCGTGCCGGGACAGATGATGGCTACACCTTC; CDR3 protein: CASSPRAGTDDGYTF
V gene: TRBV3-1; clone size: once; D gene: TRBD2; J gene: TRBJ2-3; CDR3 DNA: TGTGCCAGCAGCCAAGAGAAGCGGGGGGGTGCAGATACGCAGTATTTT; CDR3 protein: CASSQEKRGGADTQYF
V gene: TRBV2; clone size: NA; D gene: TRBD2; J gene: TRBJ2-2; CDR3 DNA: TGTGCCAGCACCCAGCGGGGGCCAAACACCGGGGAGCTGTTTTTT; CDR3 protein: CASTQRGPNTGELFF
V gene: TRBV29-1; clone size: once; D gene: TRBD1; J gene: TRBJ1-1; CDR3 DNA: TGCAGCGTCGACAGGGAATGGACTGAAGCTTTCTTT; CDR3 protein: CSVDREWTEAFF
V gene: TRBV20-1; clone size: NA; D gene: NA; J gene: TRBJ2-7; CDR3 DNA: TGCAGTGCTAGATCCGGCCCCTCCTGGGACGGCTCCTACGAGCAGTACTTC; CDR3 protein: CSARSGPSWDGSYEQYF
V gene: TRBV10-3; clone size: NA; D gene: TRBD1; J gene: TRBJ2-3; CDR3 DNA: TGTGCCATCAGTGAGCCGGGACAGGGACCCACAGATACGCAGTATTTT; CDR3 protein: CAISEPGQGPTDTQYF
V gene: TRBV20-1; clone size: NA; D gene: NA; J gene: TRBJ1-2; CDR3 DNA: TGCAGTGCTAGTGCTTCAATGGACAGCTATGGCTACACCTTC; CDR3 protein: CSASASMDSYGYTF
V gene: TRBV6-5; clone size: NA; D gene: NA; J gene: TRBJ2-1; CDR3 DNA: TGTGCCAGCAGTTACGGGACGGGGACAAGCTCCTACAATGAGCAGTTCTTC; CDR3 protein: CASSYGTGTSSYNEQFF
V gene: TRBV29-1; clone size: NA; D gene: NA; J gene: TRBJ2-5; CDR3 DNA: TGCAGCGTTGAAATTACAGGGCGAGGGGGAGAGACCCAGTACTTC; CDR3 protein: CSVEITGRGGETQYF
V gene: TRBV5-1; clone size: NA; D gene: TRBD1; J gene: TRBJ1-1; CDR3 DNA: TGCGCCAGCAGCTTGGCCGGACAGGGTCGCACTGAAGCTTTCTTT; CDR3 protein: CASSLAGQGRTEAFF
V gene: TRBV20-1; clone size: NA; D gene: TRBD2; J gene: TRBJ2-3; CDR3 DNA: TGCAGTGCTTACGGACTAGCGGGGCCCACAGATACGCAGTATTTT; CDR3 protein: CSAYGLAGPTDTQYF
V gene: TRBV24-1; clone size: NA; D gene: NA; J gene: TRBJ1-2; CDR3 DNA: TGTGCCACCAGTGTAGCTAACTATGGCTACACCTTC; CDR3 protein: CATSVANYGYTF
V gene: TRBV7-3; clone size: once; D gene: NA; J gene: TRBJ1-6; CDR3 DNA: TGTGCCAGCAGCTTCGGAGGGCGTGGGTCACCCCTCCACTTT; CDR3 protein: CASSFGGRGSPLHF
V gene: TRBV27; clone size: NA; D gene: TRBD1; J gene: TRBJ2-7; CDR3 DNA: TGTGCCAGCAGCCGCCGGGACAGGGACGTGCAGTACTTC; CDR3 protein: CASSRRDRDVQYF
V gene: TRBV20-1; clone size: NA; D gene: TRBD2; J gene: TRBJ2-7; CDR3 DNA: TGCAGTGCTAAAGCCGCTAGCGGGGGGGCCTCGTACGAGCAGTACTTC; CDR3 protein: CSAKAASGGASYEQYF
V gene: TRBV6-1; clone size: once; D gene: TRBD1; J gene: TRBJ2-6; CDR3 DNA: TGTGCCAGCAGCGGGACAGGGATTCGGTCTGGGGCCAACGTCCTGACTTTC; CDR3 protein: CASSGTGIRSGANVLTF
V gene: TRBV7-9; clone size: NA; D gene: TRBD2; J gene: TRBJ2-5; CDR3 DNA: TGTGCCAGCAGCCCTCTAGCGGGGGACGCCGGGACCCAGTACTTC; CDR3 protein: CASSPLAGDAGTQYF
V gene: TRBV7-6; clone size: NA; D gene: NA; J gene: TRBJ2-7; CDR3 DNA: TGTGCCAGCAGCTTATTTCAGGGCAACTACGAGCAGTACTTC; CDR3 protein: CASSLFQGNYEQYF
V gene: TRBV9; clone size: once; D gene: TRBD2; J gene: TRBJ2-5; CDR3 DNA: TGTGCCAGCAGCGCCAGCACGGCTAGCGGGGGAGCCGAGACCCAGTACTTC; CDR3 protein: CASSASTASGGAETQYF
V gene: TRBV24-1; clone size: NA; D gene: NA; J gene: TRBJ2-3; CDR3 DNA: TGTGCCACCAGTGGGCAAGCCCTCACAGATACGCAGTATTTT; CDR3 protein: CATSGQALTDTQYF
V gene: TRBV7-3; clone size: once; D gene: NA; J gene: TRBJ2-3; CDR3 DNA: TGTGCCAGCAGCTTAGCTAGGGGGATCCTCAGAGATACGCAGTATTTT; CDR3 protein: CASSLARGILRDTQYF
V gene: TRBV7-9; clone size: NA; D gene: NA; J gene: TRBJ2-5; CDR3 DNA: TGTGCCAGCAGCTTAGAACATGAGACCCAGTACTTC; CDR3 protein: CASSLEHETQYF
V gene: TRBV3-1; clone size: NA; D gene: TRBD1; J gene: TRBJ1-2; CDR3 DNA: TGTGCCAGCAGCCATCACTACAGGGGATCCGACTATGGCTACACCTTC; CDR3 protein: CASSHHYRGSDYGYTF
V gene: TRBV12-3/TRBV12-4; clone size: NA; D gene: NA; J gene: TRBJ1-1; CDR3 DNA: TGTGCCAGCAGTTTAGGGGGGGCCCACACTGAAGCTTTCTTT; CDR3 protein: CASSLGGAHTEAFF
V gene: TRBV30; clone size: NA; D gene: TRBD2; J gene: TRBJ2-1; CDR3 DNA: TGTGCCTGGAGTTCATGGACTAGCGGCTACAATGAGCAGTTCTTC; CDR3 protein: CAWSSWTSGYNEQFF
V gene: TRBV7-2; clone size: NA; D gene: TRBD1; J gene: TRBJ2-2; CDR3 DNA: TGTGCCAGCAGCCGACAGGGGAGTAGCAGCACCGAGGAGCTGTTTTTT; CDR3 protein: CASSRQGSSSTEELFF
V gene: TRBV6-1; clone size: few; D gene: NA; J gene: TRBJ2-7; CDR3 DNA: TGTGCCAGCAAGAGAGGCAGCTCGGAATCCTACGAGCAGTACTTC; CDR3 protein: CASKRGSSESYEQYF
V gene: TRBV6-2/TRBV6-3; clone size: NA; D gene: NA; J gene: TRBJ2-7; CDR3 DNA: TGTGCCAGCAGTTACTCTTACCCTCTGGGACACGAGCAGTACTTC; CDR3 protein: CASSYSYPLGHEQYF
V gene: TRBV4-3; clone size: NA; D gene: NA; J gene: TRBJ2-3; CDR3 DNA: TGCGCCAGCAGCCTAGCAGGAAGCGGGCCTTACACAGATACGCAGTATTTT; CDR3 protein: CASSLAGSGPYTDTQYF
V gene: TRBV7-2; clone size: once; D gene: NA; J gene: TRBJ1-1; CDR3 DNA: TGTGCCAGCAGCGCGTCCATTGTTGGGGGGAACACTGAAGCTTTCTTT; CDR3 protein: CASSASIVGGNTEAFF
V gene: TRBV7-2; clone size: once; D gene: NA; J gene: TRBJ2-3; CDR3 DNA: TGTGCCAGCAGCCCTCCAACCACAGATACGCAGTATTTT; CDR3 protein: CASSPPTTDTQYF
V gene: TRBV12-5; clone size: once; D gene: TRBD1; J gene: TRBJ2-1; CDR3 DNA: TGTGCTAGTGGTTTGACCCTTGGACAGGGAAATGAGCAGTTCTTC; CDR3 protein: CASGLTLGQGNEQFF
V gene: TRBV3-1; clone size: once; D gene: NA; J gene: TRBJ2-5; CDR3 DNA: TGTGCCAGCAGCCGGTCCGGGGGCCCCCAAGAGACCCAGTACTTC; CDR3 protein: CASSRSGGPQETQYF